Included here is one T cell receptor beta chain sequence, with context. The antigen remains unidentified. This record comes from a study of T cells in localized non-small cell lung cancer. Overall study results and limits: The study found T cell clonality highest in uninvolved adjacent lung, above tumor. Higher adjacent-lung clonality was associated with shorter survival. Without multi-region sequencing, intratumor heterogeneity could not be excluded. Out of the top 100 tumor clones, a median around 57 were seen in adjacent lung.

Libraries were prepared by immunoSEQ multiplex PCR; TCRdb keeps only in-frame clonotypes and omits some of them. The sample lists about 9,600 clones; about 90% were seen once. The J segment lost 6 bases and the V segment lost 4 bases, leaving 9 bases of the junction unmatched. The CDR3 runs 17 residues. Germline values: CDR1 SEHNR, CDR2 FQNEAQ (reference sequence). The source of this sequence is a male donor older than 55 with stage III squamous cell lung carcinoma. This chain connects TRBV7-9 to TRBJ2-3; 14 nucleotides align to TRBD2. The sample was peripheral blood, taken before any cancer treatment. CDR3 sequence: CASSSLRTSGGMDTQYF. CDR3 nucleotide sequence: TGTGCCAGCAGCTCCCTAAGGACTAGCGGGGGGATGGATACGCAGTATTTT. The full variable domain, completed using reference TRBV7-9 and TRBJ2-3, is DTGVSQNPRHKITKRGQNVTFRCDPISEHNRLYWYRQTLGQGPEFLTYFQNEAQLEKSRLLSDRFSAERPKGSFSTLEIQRTEQGDSAMYLCASSSLRTSGGMDTQYFGPGTRLTVL.